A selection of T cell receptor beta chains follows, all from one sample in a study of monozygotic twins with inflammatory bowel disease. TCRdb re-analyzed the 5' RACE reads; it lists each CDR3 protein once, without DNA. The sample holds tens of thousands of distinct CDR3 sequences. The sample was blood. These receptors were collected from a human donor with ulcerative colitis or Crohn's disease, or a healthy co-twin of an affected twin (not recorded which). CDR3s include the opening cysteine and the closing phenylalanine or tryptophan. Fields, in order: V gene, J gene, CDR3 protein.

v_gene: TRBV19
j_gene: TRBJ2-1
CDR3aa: CASSIRPRRGNEQFF

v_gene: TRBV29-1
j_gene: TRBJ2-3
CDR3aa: CSVEPRQGAKDTQYF

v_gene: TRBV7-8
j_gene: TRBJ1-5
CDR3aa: CASSSQQGPNQPQHF

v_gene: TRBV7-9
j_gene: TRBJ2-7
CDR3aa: CASSSGHYYEQYF

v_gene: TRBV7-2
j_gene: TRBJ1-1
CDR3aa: CASSVESNTEAFF

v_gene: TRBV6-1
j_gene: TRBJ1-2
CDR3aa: CASSGTGQGLDYGYTF

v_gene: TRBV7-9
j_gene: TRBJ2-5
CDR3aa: CASSLIGTGRGTQYF

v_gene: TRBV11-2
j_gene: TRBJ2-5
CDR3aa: CASSDGRETQYF

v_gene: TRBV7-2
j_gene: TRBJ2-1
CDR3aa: CASSPPGLAGYNEQFF

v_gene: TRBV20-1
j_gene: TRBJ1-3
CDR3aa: CSASAGNTIYF

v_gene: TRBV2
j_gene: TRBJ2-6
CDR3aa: CASRGRPGANVLTF

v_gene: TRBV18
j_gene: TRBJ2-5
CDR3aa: CASSPPIGKGEQETQYF

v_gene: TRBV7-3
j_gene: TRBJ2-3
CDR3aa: CASSLRRGSTDTQYF

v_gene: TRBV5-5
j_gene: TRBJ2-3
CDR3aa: CASSLSATTQYF

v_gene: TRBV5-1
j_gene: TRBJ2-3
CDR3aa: CASSETGQTDTQYF

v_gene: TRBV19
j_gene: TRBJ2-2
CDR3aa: CASTPGTGGFRELFF

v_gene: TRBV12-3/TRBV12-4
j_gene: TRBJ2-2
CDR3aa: CASGASGELFF

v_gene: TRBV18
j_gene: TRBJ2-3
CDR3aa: CASSARQGFADTQYF

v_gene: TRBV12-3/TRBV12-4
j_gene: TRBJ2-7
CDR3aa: CASSPIASDEQYF

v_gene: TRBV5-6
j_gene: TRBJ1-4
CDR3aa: CASSSNPRADEKLFF

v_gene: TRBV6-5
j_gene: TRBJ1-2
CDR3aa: CASSYGGEGNYGYTF

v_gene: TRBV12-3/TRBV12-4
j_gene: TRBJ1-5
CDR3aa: CASSPGRGSQPQHF

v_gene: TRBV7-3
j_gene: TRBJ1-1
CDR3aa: CAGSPRGGTGDTEAFF

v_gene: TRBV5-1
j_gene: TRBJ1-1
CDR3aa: CASSWTGAPTEAFF

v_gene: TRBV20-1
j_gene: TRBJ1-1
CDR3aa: CSASDGGTEAFF